The source of this T cell receptor (beta chain) is a study of Ad26.COV2.S vaccination and SARS-CoV-2 variants. The overall study: Vaccine-arm donor from the placebo-controlled COV1001 Ad26.COV2.S trial. Administration of Ad26.COV2.S was intramuscular, either once or twice 56 days apart.

As regards this clone: Its matching antigen is unknown.

Sequencing was performed with immunoSEQ multiplex PCR; in TCRdb, only in-frame clones are kept and a portion is missing. The sample contains around 500,000 clones, roughly nine tenths of which appear only once. Treatment denoted: some 19 received Ad26.COV2.S at low or high dose, single or two shots; about 5 received placebo; per-sample allocation not given. The samples date from day 63 after the first vaccine or placebo injection. Whole-study findings and limits: Vaccine recipients showed a spike-specific TCR breadth that was higher than in placebo recipients.

This TCR was sampled from a person aged 18-60 years who received the Ad26.COV2.S COVID-19 vaccine or a placebo. The starting material was peripheral blood, obtained in a trial of Ad26.COV2.S vaccine versus placebo.

The CDR3 loop reads CASSPFRTGVYEQYF. Written as DNA, the CDR3 is TGTGCCAGCTCACCATTCCGGACAGGGGTTTACGAGCAGTACTTC. This chain uses TRBV18 with TRBJ2-7, with TRBD1 matching over 9 bases. The CDR3 is made up of 15 amino acids. V was pared by 2 bases and J by 4 bases, with 6 bases of the junction left unmatched. The germline CDR1 and CDR2 sequences are KGHSH and LQKENI.